Sequencing of this T cell receptor beta chain was carried out in a study of T-cell memory formation after mild COVID-19. Whole-study context: Clustering of TCRs was largely donor specific.

Study results and caveats: A subset of responding clones appeared in pre-infection memory, suggesting cross-reactive memory joined. Researchers report contracting CD4+ clones mostly in CM and EM, with CD8+ clones in EMRA.

Via MiXCR, TCRdb re-called the 5' RACE reads, giving one row per CDR3 protein. The sample yields about 38,000 distinct CDR3 sequences, about an eighth seen once. In the case of this clonotype: Its specificity is not known.

The sequenced sample consisted of PBMCs or a T cell subset sorted from them (not recorded which). This receptor was taken from a man aged 18 to 29 who had mild COVID-19 (a few samples of this study predate the infection). Cell type and time point are not known.

The CDR3 DNA follows: TGTGCCAGCAGCCGAGGCGAGACAGCATATGGCTACACCTTC. Translated: CASSRGETAYGYTF. The V call is TRBV7-9, the J call TRBJ1-2; weak D call: TRBD1 (5 bases). Trimming took 5 bases from V and 5 from J, leaving 15 bases between them. This CDR3 has 14 amino acids. CDR1 is SEHNR and CDR2 is FQNEAQ in the germline V gene (reference sequence).